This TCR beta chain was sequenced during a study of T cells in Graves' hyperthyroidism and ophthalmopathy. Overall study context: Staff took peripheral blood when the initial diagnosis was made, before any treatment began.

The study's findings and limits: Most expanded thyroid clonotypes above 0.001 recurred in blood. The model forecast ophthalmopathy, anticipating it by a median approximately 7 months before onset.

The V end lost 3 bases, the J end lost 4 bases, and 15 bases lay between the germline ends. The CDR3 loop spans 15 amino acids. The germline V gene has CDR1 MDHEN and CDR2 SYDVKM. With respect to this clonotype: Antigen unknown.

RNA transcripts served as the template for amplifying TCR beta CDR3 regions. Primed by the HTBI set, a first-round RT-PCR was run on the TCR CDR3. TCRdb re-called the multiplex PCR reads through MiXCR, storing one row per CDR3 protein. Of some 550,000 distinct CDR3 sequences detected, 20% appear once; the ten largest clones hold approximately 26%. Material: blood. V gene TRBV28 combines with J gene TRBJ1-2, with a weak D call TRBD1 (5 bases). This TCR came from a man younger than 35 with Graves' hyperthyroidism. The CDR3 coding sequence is TGTGCCAGCAGTTTTTCTGGGGCGGTGATCTATGGCTACACCTTC. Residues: CASSFSGAVIYGYTF.